The 24 T cell receptor beta chains listed next were all sequenced from one sample in a study of CD8+CD57+ T cells in acquired aplastic anemia (dated by TCRdb to between 2017 and 2018). This sample was sequenced with an Illumina HiSeq 2000. Genomic DNA was used as template for profiling of TCR beta VDJ combinations and CDR3 sequences. Using fastp at Q25 and MiXCR, TCRdb reprocessed the public reads and kept productive beta chains. A single entry per CDR3 protein holds the most common genes and DNA from its merged rows. The sample table lists around 200,000 distinct CDR3 sequences, over 55% of them with a count of one. The ten largest account for approximately 30% of the sample. Material for sequencing was sorted CD4+, CD8+, or CD8+CD57+ T cells (not recorded which) from PBMCs. The receptors were sampled from a human donor in good health.

The V gene is TRBV10-3, the J gene TRBJ2-5; D not resolved. The V end lost 5 bases, the J end lost 4 bases, and 8 bases lay between the germline ends. This CDR3 is built from 12 residues. CDR1 ENHRY and CDR2 SYGVKD come from the germline V gene. DNA for the CDR3: TGTGCCATCAGTAGGACCGCAGAGACCCAGTACTTC. Encoded protein: CAISRTAETQYF.

The V gene is TRBV29-1, the J gene TRBJ1-1; no clear D. Trimming pared 4 bases from V and 3 bases from J, leaving 6 bases between. The CDR3 has 11 amino acids. Germline lookup yields CDR1 SQVTM and CDR2 ANQGSEA. Here the CDR3 reads CSVVRDTEAFF. CDR3 DNA sequence: TGCAGCGTTGTCCGGGACACTGAAGCTTTCTTT. Filled out from reference TRBV29-1 and TRBJ1-1, the complete variable domain reads SAVISQKPSRDICQRGTSLTIQCQVDSQVTMMFWYRQQPGQSLTLIATANQGSEATYESGFVIDKFPISRPNLTFSTLTVSNMSPEDSSIYLCSVVRDTEAFFGQGTRLTVV.

This clonotype was counted at least ten times. This chain uses TRBV14 with TRBJ2-7; D tentatively reads TRBD1 or TRBD2 (5 bases each). Deletions cut 3 bases from V and 4 bases from J, with 16 bases between. The CDR3 contains 15 residues. Looked up from germline, CDR1 is SGHDN and CDR2 is FVKESK. Written as DNA, the CDR3 is TGTGCCAGCAGCCAGAGGGGCGCCTCCGAGTACGAGCAGTACTTC. This codes for CASSQRGASEYEQYF.

The J gene is TRBJ2-3, the V gene TRBV6-5, with D maybe TRBD1 (5 bases). The CDR3 covers 15 residues. V gave up 2 bases and J gave up 2 bases, with 11 bases separating them. From germline, CDR1 is MNHEY and CDR2 SVGAGI. The CDR3 loop is CASSYATVDTDTQYF. DNA for the CDR3: TGTGCCAGCAGTTACGCGACAGTTGACACAGATACGCAGTATTTT.

About this clonotype itself: Because the CDR3's place on the DNA is in doubt, the DNA is left out and the CDR3 is given as listed by TCRdb. The chain couples TRBV20-1 to TRBJ1-5; the D segment call TRBD1 is taken from the table without a DNA check. The CDR3 spans 13 amino acids, including both terminal residues. Germline assignment: CDR1 DFQATT and CDR2 SNEGSKA (reference sequence). CDR3 in amino acids: CSTSGDSNQPQHF.

The chain combines TRBV19 with TRBJ1-6; possibly TRBD1 for D (6 bases). Germline V CDR1 and CDR2: LNHDA, SQIVND (reference sequence). The CDR3 has 13 amino acids. V dropped 6 bases and J dropped 8 bases, with 11 bases sitting between them. This CDR3 reads CASRSRGDSPLHF. CDR3 DNA: TGTGCCAGTAGATCCAGGGGAGATTCACCCCTCCACTTT.

This CDR3 is CASSINGESAEQYF. The CDR3 DNA sequence: TGTGCCAGTAGTATTAACGGGGAATCGGCCGAGCAGTACTTC. This chain links TRBV19 with TRBJ2-7; TRBD2 might be the D (5 bases). V was trimmed by 3 bases and J by 6 bases, leaving 15 bases between them. CDR3 length: 14 amino acids. Germline V gives CDR1 LNHDA, CDR2 SQIVND (reference sequence).

The chain links TRBV2 to TRBJ1-5; D gene unclear. The V end was cut by 8 bases, the J end by 0 bases, with 35 bases between. The CDR3 sequence is 22 residues long. Germline V gene sequence: CDR1 SNHLY, CDR2 FYNNEI. This chain's CDR3 is CASSSGVCHTHDALCSNQPQHF. In nucleotides, the CDR3 is TGTGCCAGCTCCTCTGGGGTTTGCCACACTCATGATGCACTGTGTAGCAATCAGCCCCAGCATTTT.

This clonotype showed up just a few times. The rearrangement joins TRBV7-9 to TRBJ1-5; TRBD1 is a possible D gene (6 bases). CDR3 length equals 16 residues. In germline, CDR1 is SEHNR, CDR2 FQNEAQ (reference sequence). The V gene lost 5 bases and the J gene lost 6 bases, with 20 bases spanning the gap. The CDR3 protein is CASSQDLLGAIQPQHF. The DNA of the CDR3 is TGTGCCAGCAGCCAAGACCTCCTGGGGGCTATTCAGCCCCAGCATTTT.

This clonotype was seen at least ten times. The chain links TRBV4-1 to TRBJ2-7, with a possible D match to TRBD1 (6 bases). Per germline, CDR1 MGHRA and CDR2 YSYEKL. V lost 4 bases, J lost 4 bases, and 17 bases lay in between. The CDR3 runs 15 residues. This CDR3 reads CASSPAQGTTYEQYF. The CDR3 DNA reads as TGCGCCAGCAGCCCAGCCCAGGGGACCACATACGAGCAGTACTTC.

The chain has TRBV29-1 and TRBJ1-2, with D unclear. There are 15 residues in the CDR3. Germline-derived CDR1 and CDR2 are SQVTM and ANQGSEA. Trimming stripped 6 bases from V and 4 bases from J, with 21 bases between. Here the CDR3 reads CSVTGGQSASYGYTF. The CDR3 DNA reads as TGCAGCGTCACGGGTGGGCAGAGCGCTTCCTATGGCTACACCTTC.

This clonotype was found many times. The chain joins TRBV10-3 to TRBJ1-2; TRBD1 matches 10 bases. The CDR3 runs 16 residues. The germline V gene has CDR1 ENHRY and CDR2 SYGVKD. After removal of 2 bases from V and 4 bases from J, the junction contained 7 bases not matched to a gene. The CDR3 region is CAISEDRDRGVYGYTF. For the CDR3, the DNA is TGTGCCATCAGTGAGGATCGGGACAGGGGTGTCTATGGCTACACCTTC.

Of note for this clonotype: It is likely a read error, because the conserved phenylalanine at the end of the CDR3 is missing. The V and J genes are TRBV2 and TRBJ2-7; 7 bases fit TRBD2. V lost 6 bases and J lost 2; bases outside the gene matches: 7. There are 14 residues in the CDR3. Germline lookup yields CDR1 SNHLY and CDR2 FYNNEI. This CDR3 is CASSQRDGAYEQYL. CDR3 DNA sequence: TGTGCCAGCAGCCAGCGGGACGGCGCCTACGAGCAGTACCTC.

V gene TRBV24-1 combines with J gene TRBJ2-1; 12 bases match TRBD2. J gave up 8 bases and V 6 bases, and 4 bases lay outside the gene matches. This CDR3 region has 14 residues. The V gene's germline CDR1 is KGHDR and CDR2 SFDVKD. CDR3 sequence (DNA): TGTGCCACCAGTTTGACTAGCGGGGGCCATGAGCAGTTCTTC. Protein product: CATSLTSGGHEQFF.

V gene TRBV9 combines with J gene TRBJ2-6, with TRBD1 matching over 9 bases. Germline V lookup: CDR1 SGDLS, CDR2 YYNGEE. The CDR3 is 18 residues long. Germline trimming cut 0 bases from V and 1 base from J; bases unmatched to any gene: 5. The CDR3, as DNA: TGTGCCAGCAGCGTAGATGGGACAGGGACGTCTGGGGCCAACGTCCTGACTTTC. Its translation is CASSVDGTGTSGANVLTF.

The chain employs TRBV29-1 and TRBJ1-1; D might be TRBD1 (5 bases). CDR1 is SQVTM and CDR2 is ANQGSEA in the germline V gene. V gave up 7 bases and J gave up 4 bases, with 22 bases separating them. This CDR3 has 15 amino acids. CDR3 in DNA: TGCAGCGGATCAGCCGGGACCGCCGTGAGCACTGAAGCTTTCTTT. Its protein product is CSGSAGTAVSTEAFF.

As regards this clonotype: One end of the junction does not line up with germline, which may come from a read error. The chain combines TRBV15 with TRBJ2-3; 11 positions agree with TRBD2. Germline V CDR1 and CDR2: LNHNV, YYDKDF (reference sequence). The length of the CDR3 is 16 residues. CDR3 sequence (DNA): TGCGCCACACGGCCCGGACTAGCGGGTTACACAGATACGCAGTACTTT. Translating it yields CATRPGLAGYTDTQYF.

This clonotype occurred a few times. The J gene is TRBJ2-3, the V gene TRBV7-2; D call uncertain. In germline, CDR1 is SGHTA, CDR2 FQGNSA. The CDR3 has 12 amino acids. Trimming pared 2 bases from V and 4 bases from J, leaving 4 bases between. This chain's CDR3 is CASSLSPDTQYF. The DNA for the CDR3 is TGTGCCAGCAGCTTATCACCAGATACGCAGTATTTT.

The chain recombines TRBV7-2 with TRBJ1-1; 8 bases line up with TRBD1. Germline trimming cut 5 bases from V and 9 bases from J; bases unmatched to any gene: 11. Germline loops: CDR1 SGHTA, CDR2 FQGNSA. The CDR3 has 14 amino acids. CDR3 nucleotides: TGTGCCAGCAGCCCGACAGGGGCCAACTACCAAGCTTTCTTT. Translated, it gives CASSPTGANYQAFF.

V usage is TRBV29-1 and J usage is TRBJ2-3, with a tentative D call TRBD2 (6 bases). CDR3 size: 14 residues. V dropped 4 bases and J dropped 0 bases, with 11 bases sitting between them. Germline V gives CDR1 SQVTM, CDR2 ANQGSEA. The CDR3 region is CSVASGVSTDTQYF. The CDR3 region has the DNA TGCAGCGTTGCATCGGGAGTCAGCACAGATACGCAGTATTTT.

This clonotype occurred a few times. The chain employs TRBV20-1 and TRBJ2-1; no clear D gene. CDR1 is DFQATT and CDR2 is SNEGSKA in the germline V gene (reference sequence). V was cut by 6 bases and J by 2 bases, with 5 bases left in between. The CDR3 totals 11 residues. The CDR3 protein is CSASPYNEQFF. In DNA form, the CDR3 reads TGCAGTGCCAGCCCCTACAATGAGCAGTTCTTC.

The chain recombines TRBV19 with TRBJ2-7; the D is unclear. Germline V lookup: CDR1 LNHDA, CDR2 SQIVND (reference sequence). The germline V and J ends were trimmed by 5 bases and 3 bases, with 8 bases remaining between them. This CDR3 has 12 amino acids. CDR3 nucleotide sequence: TGTGCCAGTAGTGGCACTAACTACGAGCAGTACTTC. This codes for CASSGTNYEQYF.

This clonotype was counted a few times. The genes are TRBV29-1 and TRBJ1-2; no clear D gene. V was clipped by 2 bases and J by 4 bases, with 11 bases between them. CDR1 is SQVTM and CDR2 is ANQGSEA in the germline V gene. The CDR3 is 13 amino acids. In DNA form, the CDR3 reads TGCAGCGTTGAATTAGTCGGAGGCTATGGCTACACCTTC. Its protein is CSVELVGGYGYTF.

J is TRBJ2-7 and V is TRBV10-3; 8 nucleotides line up with TRBD2. The germline V gene has CDR1 ENHRY and CDR2 SYGVKD. Losses at the gene ends were 2 bases for V and 1 base for J; bases not matched to a gene: 4. This CDR3 comprises 15 residues. The DNA of the CDR3 is TGTGCCATCAGTGAGCCCTCGGGAGGGTCCTACGAGCAGTACTTC. Amino acid sequence: CAISEPSGGSYEQYF.